This T cell receptor beta chain was sequenced during a study of blood T cells in healthy people across ages. Individuals who donated were healthy Caucasians from Russia aged roughly 6 to 95. Every participating donor contributed roughly 9.6 milliliters of peripheral blood through a draw. This CDR3 has 13 amino acids. Germline V gives CDR1 KGHDR, CDR2 SFDVKD. The ends were cut back, 7 bases at V and 6 bases at J, with 12 bases in the middle. This clonotype has only a few counts. For the second PCR, which ran for about 7 to 12 cycles, a sample-barcoded 5' primer and a J-beta primer mix were used. TCRdb ran MiXCR on the 5' RACE reads and lists one entry per CDR3 protein. Of some 850,000 distinct CDR3 sequences in the sample, approximately 24% were seen once. These records were also assigned to another study, of T cells of mothers and their children. That paper adds: Over 8 million reads per mother and around 3.2 million per child were obtained.

The sample consisted of blood. This sequence joins TRBV24-1 and TRBJ2-1; D uncertain. The clonotype comes from a boy aged 5-17 years in good health. The CDR3 region is CATRSPDSNEQFF. CDR3 DNA sequence: TGTGCCACCAGGTCCCCAGATTCCAATGAGCAGTTCTTC.